The clone carrying this TCR beta chain has a handful of counts. These data originate in a study of T-cell reconstitution after alpha-beta-depleted transplantation in children. CDR1 and CDR2 from the germline V gene are SGHKS and YYEKEE (reference sequence). The CDR3 runs 16 residues. Trimming took 4 bases from V and 4 from J, leaving 21 bases between them. Unique molecular identifiers were incorporated into the prepared TCRbeta library. TCRdb re-analysed the PCR reads in MiXCR, keeping a single row per CDR3 protein. The sample holds around 440,000 distinct CDR3 sequences; around 15% are singletons and the top ten take about 32%.

This sample comprised PBMCs, mostly from graft donor cells, obtained 360 days after TCRalphabeta/CD19-depleted stem cell transplant. The clonotype was recovered from a boy under three years old who had a stem cell transplant for Wiskott-Aldrich syndrome, so the T cells may come from the graft donor. The rearrangement joins TRBV5-5 to TRBJ2-7; TRBD1 might be the D (6 bases). For the CDR3, the DNA is TGTGCCAGCAGCAAATCACAGGGTTTCCCCCTTTACGAGCAGTACTTC. It codes for CASSKSQGFPLYEQYF.